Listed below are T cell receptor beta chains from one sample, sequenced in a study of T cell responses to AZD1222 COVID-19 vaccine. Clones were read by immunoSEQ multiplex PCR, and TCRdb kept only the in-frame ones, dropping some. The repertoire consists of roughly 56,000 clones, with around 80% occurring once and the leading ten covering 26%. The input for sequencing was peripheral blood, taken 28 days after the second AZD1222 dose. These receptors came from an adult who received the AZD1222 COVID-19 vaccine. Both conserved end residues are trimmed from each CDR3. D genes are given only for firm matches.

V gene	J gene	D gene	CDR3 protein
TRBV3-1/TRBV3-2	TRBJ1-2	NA	ASSHWRGPGDGYT
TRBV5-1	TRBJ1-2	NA	ASSFGTNYGYT
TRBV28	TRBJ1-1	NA	ASIIGGAGKPEAF
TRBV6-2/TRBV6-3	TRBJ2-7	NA	ASSYSPIFYEQY
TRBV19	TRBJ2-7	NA	ASSIRGSGYEQY
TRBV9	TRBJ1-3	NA	ASSVGGYSPKDTIY
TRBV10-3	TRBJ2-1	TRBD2	AISVVTGTSKHREQF
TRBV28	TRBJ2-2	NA	ASLPRRTSTGELF
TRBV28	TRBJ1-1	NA	ASEPGGPRTEAF
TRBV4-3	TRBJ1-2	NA	ASSDDTSGTVGYGYT
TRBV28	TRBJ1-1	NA	ASSLSGWGRAYTEAF
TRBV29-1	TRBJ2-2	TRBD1	SADRGNTGELF
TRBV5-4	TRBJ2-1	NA	ASTQSASSYNEQF
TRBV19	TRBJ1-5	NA	ASIAWGTSNQPQH
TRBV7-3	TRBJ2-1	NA	ASSLGLTLGDEQF
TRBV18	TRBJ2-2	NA	ASSPLGGHGELF
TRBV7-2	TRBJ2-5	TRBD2	ASSLTSGQETQY
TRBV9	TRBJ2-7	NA	ASSVGEGAPY
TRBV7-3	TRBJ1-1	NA	ASSVQGDTEAF
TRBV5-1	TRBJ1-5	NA	ASSLYFGGQPQH
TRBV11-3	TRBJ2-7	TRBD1	ASSLGGRGLDEQY
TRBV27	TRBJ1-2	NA	ASRASGTNYGYT
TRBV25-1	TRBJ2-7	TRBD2	ASSWSGGAYEQY
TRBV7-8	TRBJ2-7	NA	ASSVRQGGTDEQY
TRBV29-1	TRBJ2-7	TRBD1	SVEGAGQGVREQY
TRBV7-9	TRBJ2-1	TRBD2	ASSPLAGGNYNEQF
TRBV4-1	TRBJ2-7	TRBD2	ASSQGGAGGRSYEQY
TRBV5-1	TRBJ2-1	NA	ASSLASSVTLHNEQF
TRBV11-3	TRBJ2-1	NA	ASSLDSTVFGEQF
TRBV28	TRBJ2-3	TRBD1	ASNPFPGTGITDTQY
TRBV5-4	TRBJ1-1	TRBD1	ASSPQTGLNTEAF
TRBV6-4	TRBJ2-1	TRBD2	ASSAPGLAGNEQF
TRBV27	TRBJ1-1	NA	ASSGRAGILGTEAF
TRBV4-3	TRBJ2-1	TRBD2	ASSPGLAGYNEQF
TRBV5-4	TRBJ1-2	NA	ASSYPSGNYGYT